This T cell receptor (beta chain) was captured in a study of shared clonotypes between healthy human individuals. Overall study: A couple of women and a few men aged 18 to 49 made up the donors. Study-wide results and limits: Blood was the only sampled material, and tissue repertoires likely differ.

This clone was recorded once. Its antigen is as yet unknown. There were no recent acute infections or vaccinations among the donors, who were healthy HIV-negative adults. The donors, all of them Caucasian adults, lived in Nashville, Tennessee. Sequenced by immunoSEQ multiplex PCR; TCRdb stores in-frame clones only, minus some. Of roughly 500,000 clones in the sample, roughly 80% were seen once. The junction had 9 bases not matched to a gene; V was cut back by 0 bases and J by 4 bases. The CDR3 is made up of 17 amino acids. Germline CDR1 reads SEHNR; CDR2 reads FQNEAQ (reference sequence). Input material: PBMCs. The receptor comes from a middle-aged woman in good health. Some clones in this sample may be carry-over from other donors' samples. The genes are TRBV7-9 and TRBJ2-1, with TRBD2 matching over 7 bases. This CDR3 is CASSLARWASGYNEQFF. CDR3 DNA sequence: TGTGCCAGCAGCTTAGCCCGATGGGCTAGCGGATACAATGAGCAGTTCTTC.